This TCR beta chain was captured by sequencing in a study of cytomegalovirus exposure and HLA in healthy donors. Use of 60 Vbeta and 13 Jbeta primers characterized the PCR. The repertoire was sequenced with immunoSEQ multiplex PCR; TCRdb's copy has only in-frame clones and lacks some. In the table there are approximately 120,000 clones, around 72% of which are singletons. CDR3 size: 13 residues. Trimming cost V 5 bases and J 0 bases, with 6 bases left between them. The V gene's germline CDR1 is SGHRS and CDR2 YFSETQ. The TCR was taken from a man aged 25 to 45 in good health and CMV-seronegative. The sequencing sample was made of PBMCs. V gene TRBV5-1 combines with J gene TRBJ2-1; D is unresolved. The CDR3 here is CASSWSSYNEQFF. CDR3 nucleotide sequence: TGCGCCAGCAGTTGGAGCTCCTACAATGAGCAGTTCTTC. The complete variable domain, with remaining parts taken from reference TRBV5-1 and TRBJ2-1, reads KAGVTQTPRYLIKTRGQQVTLSCSPISGHRSVSWYQQTPGQGLQFLFEYFSETQRNKGNFPGRFSGRQFSNSRSEMNVSTLELGDSALYLCASSWSSYNEQFFGPGTRLTVL.